Listed below are T cell receptor beta chains from one sample, sequenced in a study of blood T cell repertoires in COVID-19. TCRdb's table, derived via immunoSEQ multiplex PCR, lists solely in-frame clones and lacks some. This sample carries some 270,000 clones, around 83% of them seen once, and the ten largest clones take more than 1.5%. The sequenced sample consisted of peripheral blood. Every receptor here comes from a woman in her forties who had recovered from COVID-19. Each CDR3 is given with its conserved first and last residue. The D gene is left open where the match is weak. Clone size is not always given. Where it is, it says once, few, many or a class for expanded clones.

clone size	J gene	V gene	D gene	CDR3 DNA	CDR3 protein
-	TRBJ2-7	TRBV6-5	-	TGTGCCAGTACTGAGTCCTACGAGCAGTACTTC	CASTESYEQYF
-	TRBJ2-3	TRBV5-1	TRBD2	TGCGCCAGCAGCATCGGGACTACCAACACAGATACGCAGTATTTT	CASSIGTTNTDTQYF
-	TRBJ1-2	TRBV10-1	-	TGCGCCAGCAGTGCCCGGACAGACTATGGCTACACCTTC	CASSARTDYGYTF
-	TRBJ1-2	TRBV7-2	-	TGTGCCAGCAGCTTAGCGGGACTCCAGGGCTATGGCTACACCTTC	CASSLAGLQGYGYTF
-	TRBJ1-2	TRBV18	-	TGTGCCAGCTCACCAAGTAGCGGGCAGGCCTATGGCTACACCTTC	CASSPSSGQAYGYTF
-	TRBJ2-3	TRBV5-5	TRBD1	TGTGCCAGCAGCTTCACAGGGGTCACAGATACGCAGTATTTT	CASSFTGVTDTQYF
-	TRBJ2-5	TRBV6-6	TRBD1	TGTGCCAGCATCCCGGGACAGGGGGACGAGACCCAGTACTTC	CASIPGQGDETQYF
-	TRBJ2-6	TRBV6-5	-	TGTGCCAGCAGAAAGCAGGGGTCCGGGGCCAACGTCCTGACTTTC	CASRKQGSGANVLTF
-	TRBJ2-5	TRBV7-2	TRBD2	TGTGCCACCCTTCACCAAAGCGGGGGTTCAGAGACCCAGTACTTC	CATLHQSGGSETQYF
few	TRBJ2-4	TRBV19	-	TGTGCCAGTAGTATACAAAGCGGTAGAAACATTCAGTACTTC	CASSIQSGRNIQYF
-	TRBJ2-1	TRBV7-2	-	TGTGCCAGCAGCTTAGCGACAGCTTCCTACAATGAGCAGTTCTTC	CASSLATASYNEQFF
-	TRBJ1-5	TRBV28	-	TGTGCCAGCAGTTTAGGCAGGGTACATCAGCCCCAGCATTTT	CASSLGRVHQPQHF
-	TRBJ2-5	TRBV24-1	TRBD1	TGTGCCACCAGTGAGGGACAGGTCTTAGAGACCCAGTACTTC	CATSEGQVLETQYF
once	TRBJ2-2	TRBV6-5	-	TGTGCCAGCAGTCCCCGTCGGGGTGCCGCCGGGGAGCTGTTTTTT	CASSPRRGAAGELFF
-	TRBJ1-1	TRBV2	-	TGTGCCAGCGCCGGGGGGCCTGAAGCTTTCTTT	CASAGGPEAFF
once	TRBJ1-1	TRBV7-2	-	TGTGCCAGCAGCTTAGCGGGGGGATTGACTGAAGCTTTCTTT	CASSLAGGLTEAFF
once	TRBJ2-7	TRBV11-3	-	TGTGCCAGCAGCTCCGGGACACGAGAGCAGTACTTC	CASSSGTREQYF
-	TRBJ2-5	TRBV10-3	TRBD1	TGTGCCATCCGGGACAGGGAGGAGACCCAGTACTTC	CAIRDREETQYF
-	TRBJ2-7	TRBV7-9	TRBD1	TGTGCCAGCAGCTTAGTATCGGGACAGGTCTACGAGCAGTACTTC	CASSLVSGQVYEQYF
-	TRBJ1-1	TRBV7-3	-	TGTGCCAGCAGCTTAACTAGGACAGCTGAAGCTTTCTTT	CASSLTRTAEAFF
-	TRBJ1-1	TRBV7-2	TRBD1	TGTGCCAGCAGTTCCGGGACAGGGGCAACTTTCTTT	CASSSGTGATFF
-	TRBJ2-7	TRBV18	TRBD1	TGTGCCAGCTCACCGGGACAGCAAGGGGAGCAGTACTTC	CASSPGQQGEQYF
-	TRBJ2-1	TRBV3-1/TRBV3-2	TRBD1	TGTGCCAGCAGCCAAGATGACAGGGGGGGGATGTTCTTC	CASSQDDRGGMFF
once	TRBJ1-6	TRBV28	-	TGTGCCAGCAGTTTAGGGGGGAGCTCCTATAATTCACCCCTCCACTTT	CASSLGGSSYNSPLHF
-	TRBJ1-5	TRBV30	TRBD1	TGTGCCTGGAGTGACCTGACAGGGGAGCCCCAGCATTTT	CAWSDLTGEPQHF
-	TRBJ2-1	TRBV5-1	TRBD1	TGCGCCAGCAGCTTGGACTCACAGGGGTGGAGTGAGCAGTTCTTC	CASSLDSQGWSEQFF
-	TRBJ1-4	TRBV9	TRBD1	TGTGCCAGCAGCTTGGGACAGGGTCAAGAAAAACTGTTTTTT	CASSLGQGQEKLFF
-	TRBJ2-3	TRBV5-4	TRBD1	TGTGCCAGCAGCTCGGACAGGGAAGGCACAGATACGCAGTATTTT	CASSSDREGTDTQYF
-	TRBJ2-1	TRBV2	-	TGTGCCAGCATCCGGGACTCCTACAATGAGCAGTTCTTC	CASIRDSYNEQFF
once	TRBJ2-2	TRBV3-1/TRBV3-2	TRBD1	TGTGCCAGCAGCCAAACTACTATTCGGACAGGAACGAACACCGGGGAGCTGTTTTTT	CASSQTTIRTGTNTGELFF
-	TRBJ1-2	TRBV3-1/TRBV3-2	TRBD1	TGTGCCAGCAGCCCGCCCAGAAGCAGGGGGCCGGTTGGCTACACCTTC	CASSPPRSRGPVGYTF
-	TRBJ1-4	TRBV28	TRBD1	TGTGCCAGCAGTTTATTGGGGACAGCTAATGAAAAACTGTTTTTT	CASSLLGTANEKLFF
-	TRBJ1-1	TRBV19	-	TGTGCCAGTAGTATAGTGGGAGGTTCGAACACTGAAGCTTTCTTT	CASSIVGGSNTEAFF
few	TRBJ1-5	TRBV5-6	TRBD1	TGTGCCAGCAGCTTAGGGACAGGCAATCAGCCCCAGCATTTT	CASSLGTGNQPQHF
-	TRBJ1-3	TRBV18	-	TGTGCCAGCTCACCACTTAACAGGCCCCTAACTGGAAACACCATATATTTT	CASSPLNRPLTGNTIYF
-	TRBJ1-4	TRBV11-3	-	TGTGCCAGCAGCCAAGGGGGTTCTAATGAAAAACTGTTTTTT	CASSQGGSNEKLFF
-	TRBJ2-2	TRBV28	TRBD2	TGTGCCACCCTCGTAGCGGGGGGGTACAACACCGGGGAGCTGTTTTTT	CATLVAGGYNTGELFF
-	TRBJ2-7	TRBV11-2	TRBD1	TGTGCCAGCAGCGCCACGGGACAGGGGAAATACGAGCAGTACTTC	CASSATGQGKYEQYF
-	TRBJ2-2	TRBV2	-	TGTGCCAGCAGCTCCCAGGGGTACACCGGGGAGCTGTTTTTT	CASSSQGYTGELFF
-	TRBJ2-5	TRBV24-1	-	TGTGCCACCAGTGATTCCAGGGTCCCTGAGACCCAGTACTTC	CATSDSRVPETQYF
-	TRBJ2-2	TRBV6-5	-	TGTGCCAGCAGTTTCGGACCACAGGGGAACACCGGGGAGCTGTTTTTT	CASSFGPQGNTGELFF